One and the same sample provided the 27 T cell receptor beta chains below, sequenced in a study of shared clonotypes between healthy human individuals. The protocol was immunoSEQ multiplex PCR, while the TCRdb copy is restricted to in-frame clones and leaves out a portion. The data contain about a million clones, roughly 80% of them seen just once; the ten biggest clones take up roughly 0.82%. Sequenced input: memory CD4+ T cells from PBMCs. Stated subset: CD45RA-negative fraction. Source of these receptors: a man aged 18 to 30 in good health. Some clones in this sample may be carry-over from other donors' samples.

This chain joins TRBV28 and TRBJ1-2; D call uncertain. V was trimmed by 5 bases and J by 2 bases, leaving 12 bases between them. This CDR3 has 14 residues. The germline CDR1 and CDR2 sequences are MDHEN and SYDVKM. Here the CDR3 reads CASSLLGRNYGYTF. The CDR3 DNA sequence: TGTGCCAGCAGTCTCCTTGGACGGAACTATGGCTACACCTTC.

The CDR3 nucleotides are TGTGCCAGCAGAAGGCAGGGCCCGAATGAAAAACTGTTTTTT. Translation gives CASRRQGPNEKLFF. V gene TRBV28 combines with J gene TRBJ1-4; D possibly corresponds to TRBD1 (5 bases). The CDR3 covers 14 residues. Germline CDR1 reads MDHEN; CDR2 reads SYDVKM. The ends were cut back, 6 bases at V and 5 bases at J, with 13 bases in the middle. Full variable domain (outside the CDR3, taken from reference TRBV28 and TRBJ1-4): DVKVTQSSRYLVKRTGEKVFLECVQDMDHENMFWYRQDPGLGLRLIYFSYDVKMKEKGDIPEGYSVSREKKERFSLILESASTNQTSMYLCASRRQGPNEKLFFGSGTQLSVL.

The chain links TRBV6-6 to TRBJ1-1; D unresolved. Trimming removed 2 bases at V and 6 bases at J, with 13 bases between. CDR3 size: 14 residues. CDR1 is MNHNY and CDR2 is SVGAGI in the germline V gene (reference sequence). This chain's CDR3 is CASSYAERSSEAFF. CDR3 nucleotides: TGTGCCAGCAGTTACGCCGAGAGGAGTTCTGAAGCTTTCTTT.

The gene calls are TRBV7-3 and TRBJ2-5, with 12 bases lining up with TRBD1. CDR1 SGHTA and CDR2 FQGTGA come from the germline V gene. The CDR3 is made up of 16 amino acids. V shed 3 bases, J shed 5 bases, and the junction held 7 bases outside the gene matches. The CDR3 DNA reads TGTGCCAGCAGCTTCATGGGACAGGGGGCGGCTGAGACCCAGTACTTC. This codes for CASSFMGQGAAETQYF. Looking up the rest from reference TRBV7-3 and TRBJ2-5 gives the full variable domain: GAGVSQTPSNKVTEKGKYVELRCDPISGHTALYWYRQSLGQGPEFLIYFQGTGAADDSGLPNDRFFAVRPEGSVSTLKIQRTERGDSAVYLCASSFMGQGAAETQYFGPGTRLLVL.

The genes are TRBV27 and TRBJ1-1; D possibly corresponds to TRBD1 (5 bases). This CDR3 is built from 15 residues. V lost 5 bases and J lost 4, with 17 bases in between. CDR1 and CDR2 from the germline V gene are MNHEY and SMNVEV (reference sequence). For the CDR3, the DNA is TGTGCCAGCAGTCGACCAGGGTCAGTGGGCACTGAAGCTTTCTTT. Translated: CASSRPGSVGTEAFF.

This chain uses TRBV6-9 with TRBJ1-2, with TRBD1 matching over 7 bases. V trimming: 4 bases; J trimming: 1 base; junction bases outside the gene matches: 6. CDR1 MNHGY and CDR2 SVAAGI come from the germline V gene. There are 15 residues in the CDR3. CDR3 amino acids: CASSSTGSHNYGYTF. The CDR3 bases are TGTGCCAGCAGTTCGACAGGGTCGCATAACTATGGCTACACCTTC.

The chain recombines TRBV6-5 with TRBJ2-4; TRBD1 matches at 8 bases. Germline CDR1 is MNHEY and CDR2 is SVGAGI. This CDR3 contains 15 residues. The junction had 4 bases not matched to a gene; V was cut back by 6 bases and J by 0 bases. The CDR3 coding sequence is TGTGCCAGCAGCGGGACAGGACTAGCCAAAAACATTCAGTACTTC. It yields the protein CASSGTGLAKNIQYF.

The gene calls are TRBV7-3 and TRBJ2-1, with 7 bases that match TRBD2. Germline values: CDR1 SGHTA, CDR2 FQGTGA. The CDR3 extends over 19 amino acids. The J segment lost 4 bases and the V segment lost 0 bases, leaving 15 bases of the junction unmatched. The CDR3 protein is CASSLTGSWGGSGYNEQFF. CDR3 coding DNA: TGTGCCAGCAGCTTAACCGGGTCCTGGGGCGGGAGCGGGTACAATGAGCAGTTCTTC.

The chain joins TRBV11-1 to TRBJ1-1; 7 positions match TRBD1. Germline CDR1 reads SGHAT; CDR2 reads FQDESV (reference sequence). There are 14 residues in the CDR3. Trimming cost V 0 bases and J 3 bases; bases outside gene matches: 1. Here the CDR3 reads CASSLATGDTEAFF. CDR3 in DNA: TGTGCCAGCAGCTTAGCCACAGGGGACACTGAAGCTTTCTTT.

The rearrangement joins TRBV9 to TRBJ2-2, with D possibly matching TRBD1 (5 bases). CDR1 SGDLS and CDR2 YYNGEE come from the germline V gene. This CDR3 is built from 15 residues. Trimming stripped 1 base from V and 7 bases from J, with 14 bases between. The CDR3 DNA sequence: TGTGCCAGCAGCGTACCGGGCACAGGTGGCGGGGAGCTGTTTTTT. Translation gives CASSVPGTGGGELFF.

This clone was observed a single time. This chain links TRBV2 with TRBJ2-7; no clear D gene. Looked up from germline, CDR1 is SNHLY and CDR2 is FYNNEI. This CDR3 region has 15 residues. V was cut by 4 bases and J by 0 bases, with 13 bases left in between. CDR3 sequence: CASSVWQDISYEQYF. The CDR3 DNA reads TGTGCCAGCAGTGTGTGGCAGGATATCTCCTACGAGCAGTACTTC.

The chain has TRBV21-1 and TRBJ1-5; TRBD1 is the table's D call and was not checked against the DNA. TRBV21-1 constitutes a pseudogene. The CDR3 contains 16 residues. The CDR3 DNA sequence: TGTGCCAGCAGCACCCTTACCCACAGGGGCAATCAGCCCCAGCATTTT. Amino acids: CASSTLTHRGNQPQHF.

The CDR3 loop is CASSLTDRGGEKLFF. CDR3 DNA sequence: TGCGCCAGCAGCTTGACGGACAGGGGAGGTGAAAAACTGTTTTTT. V usage is TRBV5-1 and J usage is TRBJ1-4, with 9 bases aligning to TRBD1. CDR1 is SGHRS and CDR2 is YFSETQ in the germline V gene. V gave up 1 base and J gave up 7 bases; unmatched junction bases: 5. The CDR3 is 15 amino acids.

This clone is a singleton in its sample. The chain recombines TRBV29-1 with TRBJ2-1; the match to TRBD2 covers 8 bases. Germline loops: CDR1 SQVTM, CDR2 ANQGSEA. The CDR3 has 15 amino acids. With 8 bases clipped from V and 5 bases from J, the junction kept 14 bases outside the gene matches. CDR3 amino acids: CSSGGRAARDNEQFF. The CDR3 coding sequence is TGCAGCTCGGGGGGGCGTGCAGCGCGAGACAATGAGCAGTTCTTC.

This chain links TRBV5-1 with TRBJ1-2; D call uncertain. The V and J ends lost 0 bases and 3 bases respectively, with 9 bases between them. CDR3 length equals 14 residues. Germline lookup yields CDR1 SGHRS and CDR2 YFSETQ. Written as DNA, the CDR3 is TGCGCCAGCAGCTTGGAAGGGTTACACTATGGCTACACCTTC. Translated, it gives CASSLEGLHYGYTF.

J is TRBJ1-1 and V is TRBV7-8; weak D call: TRBD1 (6 bases). Germline V lookup: CDR1 SGHVS, CDR2 FQNEAQ. V lost 5 bases, J lost 4 bases, and 11 bases lay in between. CDR3 length: 13 amino acids. CDR3 residues: CASSLDRATEAFF. The CDR3, as DNA: TGTGCCAGCAGCCTGGACAGAGCCACTGAAGCTTTCTTT.

The chain is built from TRBV4-1 and TRBJ1-1, with D perhaps matching TRBD1 (5 bases). CDR3 length: 18 amino acids. Trimming took off 0 bases at V and 1 base at J, with 18 bases between the two ends. CDR1 is MGHRA, CDR2 YSYEKL, per germline. CDR3 nucleotide sequence: TGCGCCAGCAGCCAAGATTTGGGACCTGGGCCCTCGAACACTGAAGCTTTCTTT. It codes for CASSQDLGPGPSNTEAFF.

The V call is TRBV28, the J call TRBJ2-5; TRBD1 matches at 9 bases. The DNA end is a closer match to TRBJ2-7, so the J assignment may be wrong. Germline loops: CDR1 MDHEN, CDR2 SYDVKM. The CDR3 is 14 residues long. CDR3 coding DNA: TGTGCCAGCAGCAAACAGGGGGCAAGGGGCGAGCAGTACTTC. Amino acids: CASSKQGARGEQYF.

Here the CDR3 DNA reads TGCGCCAGCACGCCAGGACAGGGGGAGACCCAGTACTTC. Its protein product is CASTPGQGETQYF. This chain uses TRBV5-1 with TRBJ2-5; 9 bases align to TRBD1. Germline CDR1 and CDR2: SGHRS and YFSETQ. Trimming removed 6 bases from V and 5 bases from J; junction bases left unmatched: 5. The CDR3 loop spans 13 amino acids.

The table lists this clone with a few counts. V is TRBV9 and J is TRBJ2-3; weak D call: TRBD1 (5 bases). The CDR3 spans 16 residues. V lost 1 base and J lost 4, with 16 bases in between. The germline gives CDR1 SGDLS, CDR2 YYNGEE. The CDR3 nucleotides are TGTGCCAGCAGCGTAAATGGGTTAACAGGAGCAGATACGCAGTATTTT. Its translation is CASSVNGLTGADTQYF.

The sample holds a few counts of this clone. The chain joins TRBV19 to TRBJ1-2; 8 nucleotides align to TRBD1. V shed 6 bases and J 4 bases; nucleotides not matched to a gene: 7. Germline CDR1 and CDR2: LNHDA and SQIVND (reference sequence). The length of the CDR3 is 14 residues. CDR3 residues: CASRRRTGSYGYTF. The DNA of the CDR3 is TGTGCCAGTAGGCGGCGGACAGGGTCCTATGGCTACACCTTC.

The chain is built from TRBV5-1 and TRBJ1-3; D gene uncertain. Germline assignment: CDR1 SGHRS and CDR2 YFSETQ. The CDR3 extends over 13 amino acids. Trimming removed 1 base at V and 2 bases at J, with 4 bases between. The CDR3 loop is CASSLYAGNTIYF. The CDR3 DNA follows: TGCGCCAGCAGCTTGTACGCTGGAAACACCATATATTTT.

V is TRBV19 and J is TRBJ2-7; a weak D match, TRBD2 (6 bases). V shed 5 bases and J shed 1 base, with 15 bases lying between them. Germline CDR1 LNHDA, CDR2 SQIVND (reference sequence). The CDR3 runs to 15 residues. This CDR3 is CASSVRLANSYEQYF. The CDR3 nucleotides read TGTGCCAGTAGTGTCCGGCTAGCGAATTCCTACGAGCAGTACTTC.

The V call is TRBV18, the J call TRBJ2-7; weak D call: TRBD1 (6 bases). Germline lookup yields CDR1 KGHSH and CDR2 LQKENI. The V and J ends lost 4 bases and 2 bases respectively, with 9 bases between them. The CDR3 is made up of 13 amino acids. This chain's CDR3 is CASSRTEPYEQYF. The CDR3 region has the DNA TGTGCCAGCTCACGGACAGAACCCTACGAGCAGTACTTC.

The V call is TRBV28, the J call TRBJ1-2; D is perhaps TRBD1 (6 bases). V was pared by 3 bases and J by 4 bases, with 15 bases between. The CDR3 length is 15 residues. Looked up from germline, CDR1 is MDHEN and CDR2 is SYDVKM. The CDR3 loop reads CASSFSGGASYGYTF. CDR3 bases: TGTGCCAGCAGTTTTTCTGGGGGCGCCAGCTATGGCTACACCTTC.

The sample holds a few counts of this clone. The chain couples TRBV5-6 to TRBJ2-5; weak D call: TRBD1 (6 bases). The DNA end is more similar to TRBJ2-7, so the J call may be wrong. There are 14 residues in the CDR3. From germline, CDR1 is SGHDT and CDR2 YYEEEE. The CDR3 reads CASSNPGHDYEQYF. The CDR3 DNA is TGTGCCAGCAGCAACCCGGGACACGACTACGAGCAGTACTTC.

This clone appeared a single time. V usage is TRBV5-4 and J usage is TRBJ1-2; D might be TRBD1 (5 bases). The CDR3 is made up of 13 amino acids. Trimming stripped 3 bases from V and 7 bases from J, with 13 bases between. Germline values: CDR1 SGHNT, CDR2 YYREEE (reference sequence). CDR3 nucleotide sequence: TGTGCCAGCAGCTCCGCAGCCGGGGGTGGCTACACCTTC. This gives the protein CASSSAAGGGYTF. Looking up the rest from reference TRBV5-4 and TRBJ1-2 gives the full variable domain: ETGVTQSPTHLIKTRGQQVTLRCSSQSGHNTVSWYQQALGQGPQFIFQYYREEENGRGNFPPRFSGLQFPNYSSELNVNALELDDSALYLCASSSAAGGGYTFGSGTRLTVV.